This is a list of T cell receptor beta chains from one sample in a study of naive and memory T cell subsets. In TCRdb, the UMI-ligation and nested PCR reads were re-called with MiXCR into one record per CDR3 protein. The table lists over 100,000 distinct CDR3 sequences, 35% to 40% of them singletons. Sequencing was done on a sample of central memory CD4+ T cells from blood. These receptors all stem from a human donor in good health. CDR3s include the opening cysteine and the closing phenylalanine or tryptophan. Each record gives: V gene, J gene, D gene, clone size, CDR3 protein, CDR3 DNA. The D gene is left open where the match is weak. The listing skips clone size in some rows; elsewhere it reads once, few, many or a size class.

V: TRBV28
J: TRBJ1-4
D: .
size: .
CDR3: CASSLGGWDEKLFF
DNA: TGTGCCAGCAGTTTAGGGGGCTGGGATGAAAAACTGTTTTTT

V: TRBV12-3/TRBV12-4
J: TRBJ1-5
D: .
size: .
CDR3: CASTVWGSSNQPQHF
DNA: TGTGCCAGCACCGTCTGGGGGTCTAGCAATCAGCCCCAGCATTTT

V: TRBV7-6
J: TRBJ2-1
D: .
size: .
CDR3: CASSPTQRGNNEQFF
DNA: TGTGCCAGCAGCCCAACCCAACGAGGTAACAATGAGCAGTTCTTC

V: TRBV9
J: TRBJ2-2
D: TRBD2
size: few
CDR3: CASSVISGSFTGELFF
DNA: TGTGCCAGCAGCGTAATTAGCGGGAGTTTTACCGGGGAGCTGTTTTTT

V: TRBV5-4
J: TRBJ2-1
D: TRBD2
size: .
CDR3: CASKLGTGGKNYNEQFF
DNA: TGTGCCAGCAAGCTTGGAACGGGAGGGAAGAATTACAATGAGCAGTTCTTC

V: TRBV20-1
J: TRBJ2-1
D: .
size: .
CDR3: CSAADRTGNEQFF
DNA: TGCAGTGCTGCTGACAGGACCGGCAATGAGCAGTTCTTC

V: TRBV9
J: TRBJ2-1
D: TRBD1
size: .
CDR3: CASSPRTGGVGEQFF
DNA: TGTGCCAGCAGCCCTCGGACAGGGGGAGTCGGTGAGCAGTTCTTC

V: TRBV20-1
J: TRBJ2-7
D: TRBD1
size: .
CDR3: CSARQTGVEQYF
DNA: TGCAGTGCTCGACAGACAGGGGTCGAGCAGTACTTC

V: TRBV16
J: TRBJ2-7
D: TRBD1
size: .
CDR3: CASSSLRGRDVYEQYF
DNA: TGTGCCAGCAGCTCCCTCAGGGGGCGAGATGTCTACGAGCAGTACTTC

V: TRBV5-1
J: TRBJ1-5
D: .
size: few
CDR3: CASSLGLQEVEPQHF
DNA: TGCGCCAGCAGCTTGGGGCTACAGGAGGTTGAGCCCCAGCATTTT

V: TRBV5-1
J: TRBJ1-5
D: .
size: .
CDR3: CASSLQDSNQPQHF
DNA: TGCGCCAGCAGCTTGCAGGATAGCAATCAGCCCCAGCATTTT

V: TRBV6-1
J: TRBJ1-2
D: .
size: .
CDR3: CASSEGRYYGYTF
DNA: TGTGCCAGCAGTGAAGGACGGTACTATGGCTACACCTTC

V: TRBV28
J: TRBJ2-3
D: TRBD2
size: few
CDR3: CASSLGLAGLSDTQYF
DNA: TGTGCCAGCAGCCTCGGACTAGCGGGATTGTCAGATACGCAGTATTTT

V: TRBV28
J: TRBJ1-2
D: TRBD1
size: .
CDR3: CASSSFRGPSNYGYTF
DNA: TGTGCCAGCAGTTCGTTCAGGGGGCCCTCTAACTATGGCTACACCTTC

V: TRBV11-2
J: TRBJ2-2
D: .
size: .
CDR3: CASSPGRGYTGELFF
DNA: TGTGCCAGCAGCCCCGGCAGGGGTTACACCGGGGAGCTGTTTTTT

V: TRBV24-1
J: TRBJ2-7
D: .
size: .
CDR3: CATSPGQNSYEQYF
DNA: TGTGCCACCAGTCCGGGACAAAATTCCTACGAGCAGTACTTC

V: TRBV6-5
J: TRBJ2-3
D: .
size: once
CDR3: CASSYSSGSTDTQYF
DNA: TGTGCCAGCAGTTACTCAAGCGGCAGCACAGATACGCAGTATTTT

V: TRBV29-1
J: TRBJ2-1
D: TRBD2
size: .
CDR3: CSVARREGRNEQFF
DNA: TGCAGCGTGGCGCGGCGGGAGGGCCGGAATGAGCAGTTCTTC

V: TRBV6-2/TRBV6-3
J: TRBJ1-1
D: .
size: .
CDR3: CASSYLENTEAFF
DNA: TGTGCCAGCAGTTACTTGGAGAACACTGAAGCTTTCTTT

V: TRBV28
J: TRBJ2-5
D: TRBD2
size: .
CDR3: CASSLLRGLGVTQYF
DNA: TGTGCCAGCAGTTTATTAAGGGGACTAGGGGTGACCCAGTACTTC

V: TRBV5-4
J: TRBJ2-5
D: TRBD2
size: .
CDR3: CASSLSGTRSETQYF
DNA: TGTGCCAGCAGTTTGTCCGGGACTAGATCAGAGACCCAGTACTTC

V: TRBV28
J: TRBJ2-5
D: .
size: .
CDR3: CASKYGGRETQYF
DNA: TGTGCCAGCAAATACGGGGGACGGGAGACCCAGTACTTC

V: TRBV20-1
J: TRBJ2-7
D: .
size: few
CDR3: CSATFYEQYF
DNA: TGCAGTGCTACCTTCTACGAGCAGTACTTC

V: TRBV11-3
J: TRBJ2-1
D: TRBD2
size: many
CDR3: CASSRGLAGGTEQFF
DNA: TGTGCCAGCAGCCGGGGACTAGCGGGAGGGACTGAGCAGTTCTTC

V: TRBV29-1
J: TRBJ2-5
D: .
size: many
CDR3: CSVDDRAKETQYF
DNA: TGCAGCGTTGACGACAGAGCTAAAGAGACCCAGTACTTC

V: TRBV12-3/TRBV12-4
J: TRBJ1-1
D: .
size: few
CDR3: CASSRRGTNTEAFF
DNA: TGTGCCAGCAGCCGAAGGGGCACCAACACTGAAGCTTTCTTT

V: TRBV20-1
J: TRBJ2-1
D: TRBD2
size: many
CDR3: CSAKPNSGSSYNEQFF
DNA: TGCAGTGCAAAACCTAATAGCGGGAGCTCCTACAATGAGCAGTTCTTC

V: TRBV5-4
J: TRBJ2-3
D: TRBD2
size: .
CDR3: CASSSTGSGGPTDTQYF
DNA: TGTGCCAGCAGCTCCACGGGAAGCGGGGGCCCCACAGATACGCAGTATTTT

V: TRBV25-1
J: TRBJ2-3
D: .
size: .
CDR3: CASSESRGGRTDTQYF
DNA: TGTGCCAGCAGTGAATCCAGGGGCGGGCGCACAGATACGCAGTATTTT

V: TRBV5-1
J: TRBJ2-2
D: .
size: .
CDR3: CASSPLKGAVTGELFF
DNA: TGCGCCAGCAGCCCCCTAAAGGGAGCGGTCACCGGGGAGCTGTTTTTT

V: TRBV20-1
J: TRBJ2-2
D: .
size: .
CDR3: CSARGRGSAGTGELFF
DNA: TGCAGTGCTAGAGGACGGGGGTCCGCGGGCACCGGGGAGCTGTTTTTT

V: TRBV12-3/TRBV12-4
J: TRBJ1-4
D: TRBD1
size: .
CDR3: CASSETGGTNEKLFF
DNA: TGTGCCAGCAGCGAAACAGGGGGCACTAATGAAAAACTGTTTTTT

V: TRBV20-1
J: TRBJ2-3
D: .
size: .
CDR3: CSAKGLRTDTQYF
DNA: TGCAGTGCTAAGGGACTTCGCACAGATACGCAGTATTTT

V: TRBV3-1
J: TRBJ2-5
D: TRBD1
size: .
CDR3: CASSQDAQGAKTQYF
DNA: TGTGCCAGCAGCCAAGATGCACAGGGGGCCAAGACCCAGTACTTC

V: TRBV7-6
J: TRBJ2-1
D: TRBD2
size: .
CDR3: CASSLNLAGGNEQFF
DNA: TGTGCCAGCAGCTTAAACCTAGCGGGAGGCAATGAGCAGTTCTTC

V: TRBV7-8
J: TRBJ1-5
D: .
size: .
CDR3: CASSPWTDSNQPQHF
DNA: TGTGCCAGCAGCCCTTGGACCGATAGCAATCAGCCCCAGCATTTT

V: TRBV29-1
J: TRBJ1-2
D: TRBD1
size: .
CDR3: CSARTGEGHGYTF
DNA: TGCAGCGCTAGGACAGGGGAGGGCCATGGCTACACCTTC

V: TRBV24-1
J: TRBJ2-5
D: .
size: many
CDR3: CATSDPGQMKTQYF
DNA: TGTGCCACCAGTGACCCAGGACAGATGAAGACCCAGTACTTC

V: TRBV21-1
J: TRBJ1-5
D: .
size: .
CDR3: CASSKNFSRDDSNQPQHF
DNA: TGTGCCAGCAGCAAAAACTTTTCCCGGGACGATAGCAATCAGCCCCAGCATTTT

V: TRBV9
J: TRBJ1-4
D: TRBD1
size: .
CDR3: CASSAPPGTGGSLEEKLFF
DNA: TGTGCCAGCAGCGCCCCCCCAGGGACAGGGGGATCATTGGAGGAAAAACTGTTTTTT

V: TRBV15
J: TRBJ2-7
D: .
size: .
CDR3: CATSRDIRESEQYF
DNA: TGTGCCACCAGCAGAGATATCCGGGAGAGCGAGCAGTACTTC

V: TRBV6-2/TRBV6-3
J: TRBJ2-2
D: .
size: .
CDR3: CASGRVQAGELFF
DNA: TGTGCCAGCGGTCGAGTCCAGGCCGGGGAGCTGTTTTTT

V: TRBV5-1
J: TRBJ2-1
D: TRBD1
size: few
CDR3: CASSKGQSYNEQFF
DNA: TGCGCCAGCAGCAAGGGACAGTCCTACAATGAGCAGTTCTTC